This TCR beta chain emerged from a study of shared clonotypes between healthy human individuals. Findings of the study overall: Since donors were few, the genetic and exposure-history diversity represented was limited.

For this clone: Its target is unknown.

The CDR3 loop spans 15 amino acids. Germline CDR1 is MGHRA and CDR2 is YSYEKL. Trimming removed 4 bases from V and 2 bases from J; junction bases left unmatched: 6. The authors ran the assay at deep level. TCRdb keeps only in-frame clones here, not all; method: immunoSEQ multiplex PCR. Among 530,000 or so clones listed, over 60% were seen once. The material sequenced was PBMCs. This TCR was recovered from a middle-aged woman in good health. Some clones in this sample may be carry-over from other donors' samples. The genes are TRBV4-1 and TRBJ2-7; 9 nucleotides align to TRBD2. In DNA form, the CDR3 reads TGCGCCAGCAGCCCCGGACTAGCGTACACCTACGAGCAGTACTTC. It specifies CASSPGLAYTYEQYF.